Below, 24 T cell receptor beta chains from the same sample are listed, as sequenced in a study of beta chain features in type 1 diabetes. The study's findings and limits: All four CD4+ subsets from Type 1 diabetes patients carried moderately but significantly shorter TCRB CDR3s.

The isolated RNA, all of it, was reverse transcribed, so expressed TCRB transcripts were what got sequenced. Repertoires were generated with immunoSEQ multiplex PCR, while TCRdb's copy carries only in-frame clones and drops some. The sample has hundreds of thousands of clones, roughly an eighth seen once. No antigen has been identified for these receptors. What was sequenced was naive CD4+ T cells from blood. These TCRs come from a man younger than 35 with type 1 diabetes.

This chain links TRBV5-1 with TRBJ2-4; 7 positions match TRBD1. Trimming at V came to 2 bases and at J to 7 bases, leaving 21 bases not matched to a gene. CDR3 length equals 19 residues. Germline V gene data show CDR1 as SGHRS and CDR2 as YFSETQ. CDR3 amino acids: CASSFGFIDRARSGNIQYF. The DNA for the CDR3 is TGCGCCAGCAGCTTCGGGTTTATAGACAGGGCCCGCAGTGGGAACATTCAGTACTTC.

The gene calls are TRBV19 and TRBJ1-2; the D is unclear. There are 13 residues in the CDR3. CDR1 and CDR2 from the germline V gene are LNHDA and SQIVND (reference sequence). V lost 5 bases and J lost 8, with 15 bases in between. The CDR3 loop reads CASSAWTERGYTF. CDR3 bases: TGTGCCAGTAGTGCCTGGACTGAGAGAGGCTACACCTTC.

This clone has only a few counts. The chain joins TRBV6-1 to TRBJ2-7; D is unresolved. Germline V lookup: CDR1 MNHNS, CDR2 SASEGT. V gave up 9 bases and J gave up 6 bases, with 12 bases separating them. The CDR3 contains 11 residues. CDR3 amino acids: CASSWLVEQYF. DNA for the CDR3: TGTGCCAGTTCTTGGCTGGTCGAGCAGTACTTC.

Only a few counts were recorded for this clone. V usage is TRBV5-1 and J usage is TRBJ2-2; D is unresolved. Looked up from germline, CDR1 is SGHRS and CDR2 is YFSETQ. The V end was cut by 7 bases, the J end by 6 bases, with 19 bases between. This CDR3 region has 15 residues. The CDR3 sequence: CASGQQLGSAGELFF. CDR3 DNA sequence: TGCGCCAGCGGCCAGCAGCTTGGTTCGGCCGGGGAGCTGTTTTTT.

The chain employs TRBV18 and TRBJ1-6; 7 positions agree with TRBD1. V shed 2 bases and J 0 bases; nucleotides not matched to a gene: 4. CDR1 and CDR2 (germline): KGHSH, LQKENI. The CDR3 has 17 residues. CDR3 residues: CASSPRAGGSYNSPLHF. DNA for the CDR3: TGTGCCAGCTCACCAAGGGCAGGGGGCTCCTATAATTCACCCCTCCACTTT.

The chain uses TRBV5-4 and TRBJ2-1, with D possibly TRBD2 on 6 matching bases. The V gene lost 4 bases and the J gene lost 6 bases, with 20 bases spanning the gap. CDR3 length equals 16 residues. The germline V gene encodes CDR1 SGHNT and CDR2 YYREEE (reference sequence). CDR3 DNA: TGTGCCAGCAGCCTCCTCGGGGGTAGCGCCTTCAATGAGCAGTTCTTC. Amino acids: CASSLLGGSAFNEQFF.

The V and J genes are TRBV5-1 and TRBJ2-2; weak D call: TRBD2 (6 bases). Germline V gene data show CDR1 as SGHRS and CDR2 as YFSETQ. The CDR3 spans 14 residues. V lost 5 bases, J lost 2 bases, and 10 bases lay in between. In DNA, the CDR3 is TGCGCCAGCAGTCGAGGGACTAACACCGGGGAGCTGTTTTTT. Its translation is CASSRGTNTGELFF.

The CDR3 here is CASSYSRAGGSYEQYF. For the CDR3, the DNA is TGTGCCAGCAGTTACTCGAGGGCGGGAGGAAGCTACGAGCAGTACTTC. The rearrangement joins TRBV6-5 to TRBJ2-7; TRBD2 aligns across 8 bases. Germline CDR1 reads MNHEY; CDR2 reads SVGAGI. With 0 bases clipped from V and 3 bases from J, the junction kept 7 bases outside the gene matches. CDR3 size: 16 residues.

The V and J genes are TRBV7-2 and TRBJ2-7; D not resolved. Per germline, CDR1 SGHTA and CDR2 FQGNSA. V lost 1 base and J 1 base, leaving 8 bases between the germline ends. CDR3 length: 14 residues. The CDR3 region has the DNA TGTGCCAGCAGCTTAGGAAGGGCGTCCTACGAGCAGTACTTC. Translating gives CASSLGRASYEQYF. Combining the CDR3 with reference TRBV7-2 and TRBJ2-7 gives the whole variable domain GAGVSQSPSNKVTEKGKDVELRCDPISGHTALYWYRQSLGQGLEFLIYFQGNSAPDKSGLPSDRFSAERTGGSVSTLTIQRTQQEDSAVYLCASSLGRASYEQYFGPGTRLTVT.

The table lists this clone with a few counts. The chain carries TRBV2 and TRBJ2-3; 8 nucleotides align to TRBD2. The germline gives CDR1 SNHLY, CDR2 FYNNEI. The V gene end was trimmed by 7 bases and the J gene end by 2 bases; junction bases not matched to a gene: 11. The CDR3 has 16 amino acids. CDR3 nucleotide sequence: TGTGCCAGCAACCTCCTGCCGGGGGGGAACACAGATACGCAGTATTTT. It translates to CASNLLPGGNTDTQYF.

A few counts support this clone. The genes are TRBV29-1 and TRBJ1-3; possibly TRBD1 for D (5 bases). The CDR3 sequence is 13 residues long. Germline CDR1 SQVTM, CDR2 ANQGSEA. V gave up 7 bases and J gave up 3 bases, with 13 bases separating them. The CDR3 nucleotides are TGCAGCGGATCCCGGGGGGATGGAAACACCATATATTTT. The encoded protein is CSGSRGDGNTIYF.

This clone was detected a few times. The chain links TRBV9 to TRBJ2-1; a weak D match, TRBD2 (5 bases). In germline, CDR1 is SGDLS, CDR2 YYNGEE. V was pared by 3 bases and J by 2 bases, with 12 bases between. This CDR3 is built from 15 residues. The CDR3 bases are TGTGCCAGCAGCGCCGGGGAGATACCCTACAATGAGCAGTTCTTC. It specifies CASSAGEIPYNEQFF.

This clone showed up just a few times. Additional DNA sequences in this sample encode the identical CDR3. The DNA for the CDR3 is TGTGCCATCAGTGAGCCGAGACAGGGCTACGAGCAGTACTTC. Protein sequence: CAISEPRQGYEQYF. The chain couples TRBV10-3 to TRBJ2-7, with TRBD1 identical over 7 bases. There are 14 residues in the CDR3. The germline gives CDR1 ENHRY, CDR2 SYGVKD. The trim removed 2 bases at V and 3 bases at J, leaving 4 bases unmatched.

The gene calls are TRBV18 and TRBJ1-2; the match to TRBD1 covers 7 bases. There are 15 residues in the CDR3. Trimming removed 0 bases from V and 2 bases from J; junction bases left unmatched: 3. Germline loops: CDR1 KGHSH, CDR2 LQKENI. The CDR3 spells CASSPPGGQNYGYTF. CDR3 nucleotides: TGTGCCAGCTCACCACCGGGGGGACAGAACTATGGCTACACCTTC.

In this sample, this clone turned up a few times. The V call is TRBV7-2, the J call TRBJ2-7; D is perhaps TRBD1 or TRBD2 (5 bases each). There are 11 residues in the CDR3. V shed 2 bases and J shed 9 bases, with 8 bases lying between them. Germline lookup yields CDR1 SGHTA and CDR2 FQGNSA. The CDR3 DNA follows: TGTGCCAGCAGCTTATGGGACCGGCAGTACTTC. It translates to CASSLWDRQYF.

The rearrangement joins TRBV11-2 to TRBJ2-1, with D uncertain. Between the trimmed V and J ends, which lost 1 base and 12 bases, there was a span of 13 bases. Germline-derived CDR1 and CDR2 are SGHAT and FQNNGV. The CDR3 consists of 13 residues. The CDR3 loop is CASSLVLEAGQFF. The CDR3 DNA sequence: TGTGCCAGCAGCTTAGTATTAGAGGCCGGGCAGTTCTTC.

V gene TRBV29-1 combines with J gene TRBJ1-4; D unresolved. Germline values: CDR1 SQVTM, CDR2 ANQGSEA. The V and J ends lost 4 bases and 4 bases respectively, with 7 bases between them. The CDR3 length is 12 residues. This chain's CDR3 is CSVGRSNEKLFF. In nucleotides, the CDR3 is TGCAGCGTTGGCAGAAGTAATGAAAAACTGTTTTTT.

This clone was counted a few times. This chain connects TRBV12-5 to TRBJ2-1; 8 bases fit TRBD2. The CDR3 spans 15 residues. Germline CDR1 is LGHNT and CDR2 is FRNRAP. Trimming cost V 3 bases and J 5 bases; bases outside gene matches: 6. The CDR3 DNA reads TGTGCTAGTGGTTTCATGAGCGGGGGCCACAATGAGCAGTTCTTC. Its protein product is CASGFMSGGHNEQFF.

The chain joins TRBV25-1 to TRBJ1-1; D uncertain. Germline V gene sequence: CDR1 MGHDK, CDR2 SYGVNS. Trimming removed 3 bases from V and 4 bases from J, with 12 bases in between. The CDR3 extends over 14 amino acids. The CDR3: CASSDYRGSTEAFF. DNA of the CDR3: TGTGCCAGCAGTGATTACCGGGGAAGCACTGAAGCTTTCTTT. Complete variable domain (other parts from reference TRBV25-1 and TRBJ1-1): EADIYQTPRYLVIGTGKKITLECSQTMGHDKMYWYQQDPGMELHLIHYSYGVNSTEKGDLSSESTVSRIRTEHFPLTLESARPSHTSQYLCASSDYRGSTEAFFGQGTRLTVV.

This clone was observed a handful of times. The chain is built from TRBV5-1 and TRBJ2-1; 10 bases map to TRBD2. This CDR3 is built from 16 residues. V lost 3 bases, J lost 2 bases, and 5 bases stayed unmatched. Germline CDR1 and CDR2: SGHRS and YFSETQ. CDR3 coding DNA: TGCGCCAGCAGCTGGGCTAGCGGGAGCCCCTACAATGAGCAGTTCTTC. It is translated as CASSWASGSPYNEQFF.

This sequence joins TRBV18 and TRBJ2-3; possibly TRBD1 for D (5 bases). V lost 6 bases, J lost 0 bases, and 10 bases lay in between. The V gene's germline CDR1 is KGHSH and CDR2 LQKENI. The CDR3 sequence is 14 residues long. CDR3 sequence reads: CASSSDSSTDTQYF. The CDR3 DNA follows: TGTGCCAGCTCCAGCGACAGTAGCACAGATACGCAGTATTTT.

This rearrangement joins TRBV7-9 to TRBJ1-1; TRBD1 agrees at 10 bases. The V and J ends lost 4 bases and 4 bases, in that order; junction bases with no gene match: 3. The CDR3 sequence is 14 residues long. CDR1 is SEHNR, CDR2 FQNEAQ, per germline (reference sequence). Here the CDR3 DNA reads TGTGCCAGCAGCTCGACAGGGGGCGGCACTGAAGCTTTCTTT. Encoded protein: CASSSTGGGTEAFF.

A few counts support this clone. Written as DNA, the CDR3 is TGTGCCAGCAGCACCTCACGTCCAGCCTCTAACTATGGCTACACCTTC. This translates into CASSTSRPASNYGYTF. The chain links TRBV7-3 to TRBJ1-2; no reliable D call. Trimming cost V 5 bases and J 0 bases, with 16 bases left between them. The CDR3 is 16 amino acids. Germline V gives CDR1 SGHTA, CDR2 FQGTGA.

This clone was counted only a few times. The chain joins TRBV5-1 to TRBJ2-2; D is unclear. CDR1 and CDR2 (germline): SGHRS, YFSETQ. The CDR3 totals 11 residues. Trimming shortened V by 6 bases and J by 5 bases, and 5 bases separated the two germline ends. The CDR3 DNA reads as TGCGCCAGCACCATGACCGGGGAGCTGTTTTTT. This encodes CASTMTGELFF.